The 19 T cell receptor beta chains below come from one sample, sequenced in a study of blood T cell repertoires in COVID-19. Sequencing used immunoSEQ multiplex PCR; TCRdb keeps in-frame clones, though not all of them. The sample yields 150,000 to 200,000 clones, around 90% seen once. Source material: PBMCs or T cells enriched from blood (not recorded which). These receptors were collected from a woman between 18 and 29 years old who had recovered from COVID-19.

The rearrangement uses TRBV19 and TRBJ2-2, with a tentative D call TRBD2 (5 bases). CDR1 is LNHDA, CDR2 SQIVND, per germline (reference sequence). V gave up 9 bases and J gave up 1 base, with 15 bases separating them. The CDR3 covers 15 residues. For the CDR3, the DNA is TGTGCCAGCAAAACCGGACTCCTGAACACCGGGGAGCTGTTTTTT. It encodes CASKTGLLNTGELFF.

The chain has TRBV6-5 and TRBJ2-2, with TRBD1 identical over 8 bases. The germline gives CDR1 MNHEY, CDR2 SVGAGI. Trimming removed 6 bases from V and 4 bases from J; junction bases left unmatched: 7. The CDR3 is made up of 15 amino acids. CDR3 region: CASRRTGSGTGELFF. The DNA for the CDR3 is TGTGCCAGCAGAAGGACAGGGTCGGGCACCGGGGAGCTGTTTTTT.

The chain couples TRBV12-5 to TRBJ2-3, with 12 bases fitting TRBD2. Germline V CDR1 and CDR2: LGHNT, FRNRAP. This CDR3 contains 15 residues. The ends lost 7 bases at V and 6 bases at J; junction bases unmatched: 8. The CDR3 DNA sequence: TGTGCTAGTGATACACTAGCGGGGGGTTGGGATACGCAGTATTTT. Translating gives CASDTLAGGWDTQYF.

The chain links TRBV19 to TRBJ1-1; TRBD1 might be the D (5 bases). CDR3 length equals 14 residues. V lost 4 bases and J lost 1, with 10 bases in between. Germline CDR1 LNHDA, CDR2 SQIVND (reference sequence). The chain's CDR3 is CASSREGRNTEAFF. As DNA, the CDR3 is TGTGCCAGTAGTAGGGAGGGGAGGAACACTGAAGCTTTCTTT.

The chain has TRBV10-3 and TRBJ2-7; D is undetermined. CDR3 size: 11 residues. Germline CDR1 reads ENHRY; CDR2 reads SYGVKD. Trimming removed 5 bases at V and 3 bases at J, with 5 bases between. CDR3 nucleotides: TGTGCCATCAGTACTGGCTACGAGCAGTACTTC. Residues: CAISTGYEQYF.

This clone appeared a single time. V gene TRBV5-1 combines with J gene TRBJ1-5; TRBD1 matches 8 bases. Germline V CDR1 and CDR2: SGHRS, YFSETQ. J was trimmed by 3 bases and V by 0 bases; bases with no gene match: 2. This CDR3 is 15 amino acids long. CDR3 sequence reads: CASSLGQGINQPQHF. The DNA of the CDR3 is TGCGCCAGCAGCTTGGGACAGGGGATCAATCAGCCCCAGCATTTT.

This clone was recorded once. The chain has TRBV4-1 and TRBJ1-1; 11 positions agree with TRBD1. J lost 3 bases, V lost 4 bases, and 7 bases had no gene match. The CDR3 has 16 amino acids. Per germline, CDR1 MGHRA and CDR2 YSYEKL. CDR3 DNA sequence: TGCGCCAGCAGCCCCTGGGGGACAGGGGGTGACACTGAAGCTTTCTTT. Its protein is CASSPWGTGGDTEAFF.

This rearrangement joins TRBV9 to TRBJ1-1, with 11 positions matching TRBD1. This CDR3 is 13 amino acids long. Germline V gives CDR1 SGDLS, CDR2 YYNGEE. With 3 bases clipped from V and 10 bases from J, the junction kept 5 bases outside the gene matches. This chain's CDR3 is CASSASGTGGAFF. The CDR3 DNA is TGTGCCAGCAGCGCTTCCGGGACAGGGGGAGCTTTCTTT.

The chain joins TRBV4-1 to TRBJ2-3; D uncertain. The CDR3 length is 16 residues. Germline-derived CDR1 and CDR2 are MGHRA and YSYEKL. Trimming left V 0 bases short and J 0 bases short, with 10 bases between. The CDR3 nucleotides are TGCGCCAGCAGCCAAGATAGGATGGAGAGCACAGATACGCAGTATTTT. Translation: CASSQDRMESTDTQYF.

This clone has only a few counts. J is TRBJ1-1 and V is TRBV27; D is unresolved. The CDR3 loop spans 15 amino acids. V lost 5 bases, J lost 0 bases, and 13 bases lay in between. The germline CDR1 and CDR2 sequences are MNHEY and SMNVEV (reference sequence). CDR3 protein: CASSPRSLMNTEAFF. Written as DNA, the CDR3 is TGTGCCAGCAGTCCCCGGTCATTAATGAACACTGAAGCTTTCTTT.

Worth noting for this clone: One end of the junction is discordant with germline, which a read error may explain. The CDR3 DNA is TGTGCCAGCAGTTTAAGCGGGGATACGCAGTATTTT. It specifies CASSLSGDTQYF. V usage is TRBV7-3 and J usage is TRBJ2-3; D may be TRBD2 (6 bases). This CDR3 is 12 amino acids long. The germline CDR1 and CDR2 sequences are SGHTA and FQGTGA.

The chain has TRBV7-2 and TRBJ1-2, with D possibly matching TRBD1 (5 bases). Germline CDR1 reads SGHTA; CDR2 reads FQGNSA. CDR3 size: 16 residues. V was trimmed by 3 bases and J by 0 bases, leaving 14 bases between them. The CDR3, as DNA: TGTGCCAGCAGCTTCTACAGGACCGGATCTAACTATGGCTACACCTTC. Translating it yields CASSFYRTGSNYGYTF.

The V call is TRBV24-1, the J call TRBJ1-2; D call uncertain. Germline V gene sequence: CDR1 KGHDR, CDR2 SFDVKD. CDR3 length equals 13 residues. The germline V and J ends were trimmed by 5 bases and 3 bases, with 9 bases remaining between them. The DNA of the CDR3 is TGTGCCACCAGTGTTGGCGGAGACTATGGCTACACCTTC. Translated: CATSVGGDYGYTF.

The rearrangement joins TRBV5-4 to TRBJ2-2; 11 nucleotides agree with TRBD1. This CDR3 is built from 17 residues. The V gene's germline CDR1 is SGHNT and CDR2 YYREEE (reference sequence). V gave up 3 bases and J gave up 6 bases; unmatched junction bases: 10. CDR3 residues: CASSSDVGQGVSGELFF. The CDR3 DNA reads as TGTGCCAGCAGCTCCGATGTGGGACAGGGGGTATCCGGGGAGCTGTTTTTT.

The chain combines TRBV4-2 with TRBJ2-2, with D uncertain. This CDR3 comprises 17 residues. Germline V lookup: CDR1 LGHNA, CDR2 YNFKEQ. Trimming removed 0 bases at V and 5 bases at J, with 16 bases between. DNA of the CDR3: TGTGCCAGCAGCCAAGAGAACGCTCGGGTGGTTACCGGGGAGCTGTTTTTT. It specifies CASSQENARVVTGELFF.

CDR3 nucleotides: TGTGCCAGCAGTGGACAGGGGGGAAACACCATATATTTT. Translated, it gives CASSGQGGNTIYF. The rearrangement joins TRBV12-3 or TRBV12-4 to TRBJ1-3; 9 positions match TRBD1. V was clipped by 5 bases and J by 4 bases; unmatched bases: 0. This CDR3 has 13 residues.

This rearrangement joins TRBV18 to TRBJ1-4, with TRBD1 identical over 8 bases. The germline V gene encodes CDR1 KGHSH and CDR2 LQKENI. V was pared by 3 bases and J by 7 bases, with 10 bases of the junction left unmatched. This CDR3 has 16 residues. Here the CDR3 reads CASSPPGTGEGEKLFF. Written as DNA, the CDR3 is TGTGCCAGCTCACCCCCCGGGACAGGCGAGGGTGAAAAACTGTTTTTT.

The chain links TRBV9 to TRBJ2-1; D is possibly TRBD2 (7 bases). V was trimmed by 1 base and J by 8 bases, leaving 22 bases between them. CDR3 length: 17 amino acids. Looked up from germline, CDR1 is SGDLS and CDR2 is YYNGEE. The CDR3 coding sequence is TGTGCCAGCAGCGTAAGGGGGGGAACCTCGATGTGGGATGAGCAGTTCTTC. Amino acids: CASSVRGGTSMWDEQFF.

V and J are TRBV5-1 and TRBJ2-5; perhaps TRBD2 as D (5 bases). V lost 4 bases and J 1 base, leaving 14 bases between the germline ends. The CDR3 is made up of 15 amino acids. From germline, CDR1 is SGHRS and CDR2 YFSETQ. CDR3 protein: CASSSAPGIQETQYF. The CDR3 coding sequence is TGCGCCAGCAGCAGTGCCCCGGGGATCCAAGAGACCCAGTACTTC.